This entry lists 6 T cell receptor beta chains sequenced from one sample in a study of OX40 agonist ivuxolimab in advanced cancers. Using immunoSEQ multiplex PCR, the repertoire was profiled, and TCRdb retains in-frame clones only, with some absent. Of around 66,000 clones listed, 86% are singletons. The source material was CD4+ or CD8+ T cells sorted from blood, sampled in a trial of the OX40 agonist ivuxolimab. The receptors here all came from an adult with an advanced solid tumor such as melanoma, head and neck, liver or kidney cancer.

The V and J genes are TRBV28 and TRBJ2-6; no firm D call. Trimming stripped 5 bases from V and 0 bases from J, with 2 bases between. The CDR3 extends over 13 amino acids. Germline assignment: CDR1 MDHEN and CDR2 SYDVKM. The CDR3 protein is CASSDSGANVLTF. The CDR3 DNA reads as TGTGCCAGCAGTGACTCTGGGGCCAACGTCCTGACTTTC.

The V gene is TRBV4-2, the J gene TRBJ1-1, with unresolved D. The CDR3 runs to 15 residues. Trimming cost V 0 bases and J 5 bases, with 13 bases left between them. Per germline, CDR1 LGHNA and CDR2 YNFKEQ. This CDR3 is CASSQDQERVTEAFF. CDR3 nucleotides: TGTGCCAGCAGCCAAGATCAGGAACGCGTGACTGAAGCTTTCTTT.

As for this clone: At the DNA level, this CDR3 is encoded by other sequences in the same sample as well. The V call is TRBV30, the J call TRBJ2-7, with D perhaps assigned TRBD1 or TRBD2 (6 bases each). The CDR3 consists of 12 residues. Trimming left V 0 bases short and J 7 bases short, with 10 bases between. Germline CDR1 and CDR2: GTSNPN and SVGIG (reference sequence). CDR3 sequence (DNA): TGTGCCTGGAGTGTACAAGGGGGGGAGCAGTACTTC. Protein sequence: CAWSVQGGEQYF.

The chain carries TRBV2 and TRBJ2-7, with TRBD1 identical over 9 bases. CDR1 is SNHLY, CDR2 FYNNEI, per germline. This CDR3 comprises 14 residues. With 6 bases clipped from V and 5 bases from J, the junction kept 8 bases outside the gene matches. DNA of the CDR3: TGTGCCAGCAGGAGGGACAGGGAAATCAACGAGCAGTACTTC. Protein product: CASRRDREINEQYF.

The rearrangement uses TRBV30 and TRBJ1-5; possible D gene TRBD1, 5 bases. The CDR3 totals 14 residues. Germline CDR1 reads GTSNPN; CDR2 reads SVGIG (reference sequence). The ends were cut back, 2 bases at V and 0 bases at J, with 8 bases in the middle. DNA of the CDR3: TGTGCCTGGAGTCGGACAAATAGCAATCAGCCCCAGCATTTT. Protein sequence: CAWSRTNSNQPQHF. Full variable domain (missing parts from reference TRBV30 and TRBJ1-5): SQTIHQWPATLVQPVGSPLSLECTVEGTSNPNLYWYRQAAGRGLQLLFYSVGIGQISSEVPQNLSASRPQDRQFILSSKKLLLSDSGFYLCAWSRTNSNQPQHFGDGTRLSIL.

CDR3 DNA: TGTGCCAGCAGTCCCGGGTGGGGGATGAACACTGAAGCTTTCTTT. Residues: CASSPGWGMNTEAFF. The genes are TRBV6-4 and TRBJ1-1, with a weak D call TRBD1 (5 bases). This CDR3 has 15 amino acids. Trimming cost V 5 bases and J 0 bases, with 13 bases left between them. CDR1 MRHNA and CDR2 SNTAGT come from the germline V gene.